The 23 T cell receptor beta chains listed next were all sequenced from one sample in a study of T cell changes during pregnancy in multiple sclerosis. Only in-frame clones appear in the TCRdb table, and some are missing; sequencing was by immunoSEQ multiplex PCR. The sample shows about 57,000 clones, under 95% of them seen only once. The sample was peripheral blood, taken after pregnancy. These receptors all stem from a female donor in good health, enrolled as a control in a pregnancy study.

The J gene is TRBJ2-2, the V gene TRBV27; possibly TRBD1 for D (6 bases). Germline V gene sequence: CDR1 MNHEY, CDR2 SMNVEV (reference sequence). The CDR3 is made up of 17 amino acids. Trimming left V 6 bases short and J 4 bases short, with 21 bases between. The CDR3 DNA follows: TGTGCCAGCAGCCCCATTTCATACAGGGATGGCACCGGGGAGCTGTTTTTT. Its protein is CASSPISYRDGTGELFF.

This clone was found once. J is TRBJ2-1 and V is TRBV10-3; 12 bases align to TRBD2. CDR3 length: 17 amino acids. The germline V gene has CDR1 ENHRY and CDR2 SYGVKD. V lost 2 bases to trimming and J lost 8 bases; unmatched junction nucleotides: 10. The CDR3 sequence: CAISEGLAGKRGHEQFF. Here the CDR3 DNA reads TGTGCCATCAGTGAGGGACTAGCGGGAAAACGTGGCCATGAGCAGTTCTTC.

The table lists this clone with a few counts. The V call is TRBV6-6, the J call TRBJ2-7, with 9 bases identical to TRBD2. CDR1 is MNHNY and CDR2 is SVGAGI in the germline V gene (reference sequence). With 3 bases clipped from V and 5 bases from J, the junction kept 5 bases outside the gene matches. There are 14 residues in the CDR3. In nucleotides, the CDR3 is TGTGCCAGCAGTTATGGCGGGGGGGCCCACGAGCAGTACTTC. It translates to CASSYGGGAHEQYF.

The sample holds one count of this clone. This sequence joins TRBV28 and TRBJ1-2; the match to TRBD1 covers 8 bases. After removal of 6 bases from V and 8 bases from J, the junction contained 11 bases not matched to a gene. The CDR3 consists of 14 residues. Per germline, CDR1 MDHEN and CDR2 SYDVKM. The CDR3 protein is CASRTSGGAGGYTF. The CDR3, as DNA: TGTGCCAGCAGGACTTCAGGGGGCGCGGGGGGCTACACCTTC.

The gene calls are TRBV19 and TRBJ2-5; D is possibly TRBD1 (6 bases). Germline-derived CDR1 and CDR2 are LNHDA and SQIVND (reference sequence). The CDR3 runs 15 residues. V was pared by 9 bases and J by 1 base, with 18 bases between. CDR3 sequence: CARVKPGQSQETQYF. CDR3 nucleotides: TGTGCCAGGGTAAAACCCGGACAGTCCCAAGAGACCCAGTACTTC. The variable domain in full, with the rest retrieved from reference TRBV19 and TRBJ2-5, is DGGITQSPKYLFRKEGQNVTLSCEQNLNHDAMYWYRQDPGQGLRLIYYSQIVNDFQKGDIAEGYSVSREKKESFPLTVTSAQKNPTAFYLCARVKPGQSQETQYFGPGTRLLVL.

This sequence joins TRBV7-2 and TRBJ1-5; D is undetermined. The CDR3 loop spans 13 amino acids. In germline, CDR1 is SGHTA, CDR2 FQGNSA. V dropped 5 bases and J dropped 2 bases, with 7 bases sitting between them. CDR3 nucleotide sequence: TGTGCCAGCAGCCCCCTTGGCAATCAGCCCCAGCATTTT. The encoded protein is CASSPLGNQPQHF.

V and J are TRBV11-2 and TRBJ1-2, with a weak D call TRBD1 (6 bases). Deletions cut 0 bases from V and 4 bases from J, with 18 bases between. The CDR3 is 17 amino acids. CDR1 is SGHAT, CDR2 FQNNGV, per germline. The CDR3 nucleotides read TGTGCCAGCAGCTTAGATGGTCGAGCGGGGGCCGGCTATGGCTACACCTTC. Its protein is CASSLDGRAGAGYGYTF.

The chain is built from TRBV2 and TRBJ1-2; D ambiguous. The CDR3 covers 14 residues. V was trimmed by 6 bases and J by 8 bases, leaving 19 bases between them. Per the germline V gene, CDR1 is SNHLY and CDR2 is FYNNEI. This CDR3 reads CASRSPVRRRGYTF. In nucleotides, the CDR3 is TGTGCCAGCAGGTCCCCAGTTCGTAGGAGGGGCTACACCTTC.

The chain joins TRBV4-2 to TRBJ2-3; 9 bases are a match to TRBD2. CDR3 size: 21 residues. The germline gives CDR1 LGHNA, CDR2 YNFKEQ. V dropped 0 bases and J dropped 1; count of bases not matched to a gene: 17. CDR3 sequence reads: CASSQELHASGGPRGTDTQYF. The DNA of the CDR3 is TGTGCCAGCAGCCAAGAACTACACGCGAGCGGGGGGCCTCGCGGCACAGATACGCAGTATTTT.

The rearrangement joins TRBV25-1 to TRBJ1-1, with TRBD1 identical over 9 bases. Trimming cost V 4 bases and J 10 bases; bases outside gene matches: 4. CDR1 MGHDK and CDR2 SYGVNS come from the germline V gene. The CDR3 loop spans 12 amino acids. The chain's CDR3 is CASSGGTGRAFF. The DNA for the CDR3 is TGTGCCAGCAGTGGGGGGACAGGGCGAGCTTTCTTT.

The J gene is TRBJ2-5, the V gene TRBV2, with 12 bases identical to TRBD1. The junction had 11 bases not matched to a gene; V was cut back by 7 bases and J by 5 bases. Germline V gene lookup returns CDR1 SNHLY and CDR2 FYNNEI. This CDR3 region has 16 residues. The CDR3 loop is CASNPGTGGRGETQYF. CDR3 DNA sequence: TGTGCCAGCAACCCCGGGACAGGGGGCCGTGGGGAGACCCAGTACTTC.

The CDR3 nucleotides are TGCAGCGTAGGACTAGCACACGGGGAGCTGTTTTTT. Translating gives CSVGLAHGELFF. The V gene is TRBV29-1, the J gene TRBJ2-2; 8 bases are a match to TRBD2. From germline, CDR1 is SQVTM and CDR2 ANQGSEA. The junction had 4 bases not matched to a gene; V was cut back by 6 bases and J by 7 bases. CDR3 length: 12 amino acids.

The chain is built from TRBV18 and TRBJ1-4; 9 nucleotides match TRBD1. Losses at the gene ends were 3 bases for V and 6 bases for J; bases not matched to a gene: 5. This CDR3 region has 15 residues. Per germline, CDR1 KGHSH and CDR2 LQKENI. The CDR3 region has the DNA TGTGCCAGCTCACCTCCGGGACAGGGCGATGAAAAACTGTTTTTT. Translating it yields CASSPPGQGDEKLFF.

The CDR3 nucleotides are TGTGCCAGCAGTCCCGGGACACTGAACACTGAAGCTTTCTTT. This gives the protein CASSPGTLNTEAFF. V usage is TRBV7-3 and J usage is TRBJ1-1; perhaps TRBD1 as D (6 bases). V was cut by 6 bases and J by 0 bases, with 11 bases left in between. The CDR3 sequence is 14 residues long. Looked up from germline, CDR1 is SGHTA and CDR2 is FQGTGA.

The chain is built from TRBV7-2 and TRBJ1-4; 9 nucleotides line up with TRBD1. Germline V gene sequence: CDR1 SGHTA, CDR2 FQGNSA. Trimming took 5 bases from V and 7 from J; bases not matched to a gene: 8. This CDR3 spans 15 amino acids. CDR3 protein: CASSPGTGGGEKLFF. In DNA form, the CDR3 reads TGTGCCAGCAGCCCAGGAACAGGGGGCGGTGAAAAACTGTTTTTT.

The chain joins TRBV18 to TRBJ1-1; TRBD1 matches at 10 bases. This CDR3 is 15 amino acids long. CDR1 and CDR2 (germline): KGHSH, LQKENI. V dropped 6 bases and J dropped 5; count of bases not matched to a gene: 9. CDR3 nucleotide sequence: TGTGCCAGCTCCCGGGGGGACAGGGGAGGTACTGAAGCTTTCTTT. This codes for CASSRGDRGGTEAFF.

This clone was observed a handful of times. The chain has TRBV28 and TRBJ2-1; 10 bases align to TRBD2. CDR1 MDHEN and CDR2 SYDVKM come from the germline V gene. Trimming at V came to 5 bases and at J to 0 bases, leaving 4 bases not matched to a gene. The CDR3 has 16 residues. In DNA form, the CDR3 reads TGTGCCAGCAGTCCCGCTAGCGGGAGCTCCTACAATGAGCAGTTCTTC. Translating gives CASSPASGSSYNEQFF.

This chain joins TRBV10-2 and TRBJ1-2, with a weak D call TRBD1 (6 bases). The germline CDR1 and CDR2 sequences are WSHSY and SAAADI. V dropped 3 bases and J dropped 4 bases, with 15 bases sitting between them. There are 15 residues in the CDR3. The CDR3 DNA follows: TGCGCCAGCAGTGAAACAGACCCAGGGGTCTATGGCTACACCTTC. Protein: CASSETDPGVYGYTF.

CDR3 bases: TGCGCCAGCAGCTTAGAACTAGCGGGGCCCGGGACCCAGTACTTC. Its translation: CASSLELAGPGTQYF. This chain connects TRBV5-1 to TRBJ2-5, with 10 bases fitting TRBD2. CDR1 and CDR2 (germline): SGHRS, YFSETQ. V dropped 2 bases and J dropped 7; count of bases not matched to a gene: 8. The CDR3 extends over 15 amino acids. Variable domain in full (rest from reference TRBV5-1 and TRBJ2-5): KAGVTQTPRYLIKTRGQQVTLSCSPISGHRSVSWYQQTPGQGLQFLFEYFSETQRNKGNFPGRFSGRQFSNSRSEMNVSTLELGDSALYLCASSLELAGPGTQYFGPGTRLLVL.

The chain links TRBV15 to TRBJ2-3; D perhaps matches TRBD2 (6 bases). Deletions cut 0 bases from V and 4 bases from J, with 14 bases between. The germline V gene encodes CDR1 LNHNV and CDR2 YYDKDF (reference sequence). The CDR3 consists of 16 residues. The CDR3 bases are TGTGCCACCAGCAGAGATTTAGGGTCGGGGGCAGATACGCAGTATTTT. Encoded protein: CATSRDLGSGADTQYF.

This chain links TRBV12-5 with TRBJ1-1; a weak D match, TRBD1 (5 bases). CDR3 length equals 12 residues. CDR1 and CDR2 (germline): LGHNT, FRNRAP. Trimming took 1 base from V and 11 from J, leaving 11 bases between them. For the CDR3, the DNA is TGTGCTAGTGGTTTGGAATGGGGGGGGGCTTTCTTT. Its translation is CASGLEWGGAFF.

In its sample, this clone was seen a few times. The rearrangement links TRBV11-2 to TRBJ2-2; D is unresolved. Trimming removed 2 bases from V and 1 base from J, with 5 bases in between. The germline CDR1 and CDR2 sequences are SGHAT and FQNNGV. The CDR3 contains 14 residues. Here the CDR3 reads CASSLSKNTGELFF. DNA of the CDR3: TGTGCCAGCAGCTTATCCAAGAACACCGGGGAGCTGTTTTTT.

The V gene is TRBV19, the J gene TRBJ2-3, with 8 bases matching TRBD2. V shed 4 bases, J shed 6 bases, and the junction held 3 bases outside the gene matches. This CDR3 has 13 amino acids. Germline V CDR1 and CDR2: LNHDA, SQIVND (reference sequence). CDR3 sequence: CASSSGRMDTQYF. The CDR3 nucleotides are TGTGCCAGTAGTAGCGGGAGGATGGATACGCAGTATTTT.